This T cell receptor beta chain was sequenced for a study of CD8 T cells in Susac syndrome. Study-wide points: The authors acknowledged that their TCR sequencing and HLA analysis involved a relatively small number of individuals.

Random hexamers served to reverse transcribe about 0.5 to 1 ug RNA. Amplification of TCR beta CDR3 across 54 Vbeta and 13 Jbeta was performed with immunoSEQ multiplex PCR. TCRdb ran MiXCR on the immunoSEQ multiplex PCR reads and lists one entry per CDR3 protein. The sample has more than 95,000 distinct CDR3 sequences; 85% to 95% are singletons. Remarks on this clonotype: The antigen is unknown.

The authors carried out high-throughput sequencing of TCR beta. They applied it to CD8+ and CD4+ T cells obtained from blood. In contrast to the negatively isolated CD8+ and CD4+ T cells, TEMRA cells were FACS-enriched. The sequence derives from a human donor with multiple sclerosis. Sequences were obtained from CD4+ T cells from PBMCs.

CDR3 sequence reads: CSAGVGIYEQYF. The CDR3 region has the DNA TGCAGTGCCGGTGTGGGGATCTACGAGCAGTACTTC. The chain is built from TRBV20-1 and TRBJ2-7; D not certain. The CDR3 is 12 amino acids. CDR1 and CDR2 (germline): DFQATT, SNEGSKA (reference sequence). The V end was cut by 6 bases, the J end by 3 bases, with 12 bases between.